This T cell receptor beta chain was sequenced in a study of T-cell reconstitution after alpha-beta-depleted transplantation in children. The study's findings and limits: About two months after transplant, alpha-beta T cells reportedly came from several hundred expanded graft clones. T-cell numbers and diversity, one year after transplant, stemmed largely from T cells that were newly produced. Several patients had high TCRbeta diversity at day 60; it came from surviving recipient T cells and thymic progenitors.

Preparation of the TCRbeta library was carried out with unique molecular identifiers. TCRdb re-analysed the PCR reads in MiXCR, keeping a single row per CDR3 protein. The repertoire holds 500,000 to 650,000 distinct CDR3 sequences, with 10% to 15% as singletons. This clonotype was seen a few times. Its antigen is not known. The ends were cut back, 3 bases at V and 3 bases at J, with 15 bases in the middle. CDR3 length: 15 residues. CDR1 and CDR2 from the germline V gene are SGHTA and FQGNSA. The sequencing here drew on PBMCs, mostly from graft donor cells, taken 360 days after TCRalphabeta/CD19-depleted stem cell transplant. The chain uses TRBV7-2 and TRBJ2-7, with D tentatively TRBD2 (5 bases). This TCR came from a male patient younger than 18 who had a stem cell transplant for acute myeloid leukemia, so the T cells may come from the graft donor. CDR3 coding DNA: TGTGCCAGCAGCTTCCCGACTAACGGGATCTACGAGCAGTACTTC. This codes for CASSFPTNGIYEQYF.